These 20 T cell receptor beta chains share one sample of origin, sequenced in a study of siplizumab effects on memory and regulatory T cells. Some clones are missing from TCRdb's copy, which holds only in-frame ones; the method was immunoSEQ multiplex PCR. The table lists approximately 50,000 clones, roughly 93% of them singletons. Material: CD8+ T cells sorted from blood. Source of these receptors: a human donor in good health.

The chain uses TRBV7-9 and TRBJ2-5, with 11 bases lining up with TRBD2. The V gene end was trimmed by 1 base and the J gene end by 3 bases; junction bases not matched to a gene: 4. Germline lookup yields CDR1 SEHNR and CDR2 FQNEAQ (reference sequence). The CDR3 totals 16 residues. CDR3 nucleotide sequence: TGTGCCAGCAGCTTAGAAACTAGCGGGAGCGAAGAGACCCAGTACTTC. Translating gives CASSLETSGSEETQYF.

The chain joins TRBV9 to TRBJ1-3; D gene ambiguous. V was trimmed by 4 bases and J by 2 bases, leaving 4 bases between them. This CDR3 contains 12 residues. Germline V CDR1 and CDR2: SGDLS, YYNGEE. The CDR3 here is CASSPPGNTIYF. The CDR3 coding sequence is TGTGCCAGCAGCCCCCCTGGAAACACCATATATTTT.

The V and J genes are TRBV4-1 and TRBJ2-2; 11 positions match TRBD1. Germline V gives CDR1 MGHRA, CDR2 YSYEKL. Trimming took 1 base from V and 6 from J; bases not matched to a gene: 7. This CDR3 comprises 17 residues. The CDR3 here is CASSQAFRGQGAGELFF. CDR3 nucleotide sequence: TGCGCCAGCAGCCAAGCCTTCAGGGGACAGGGGGCCGGGGAGCTGTTTTTT.

V is TRBV25-1 and J is TRBJ1-1; D unresolved. Germline values: CDR1 MGHDK, CDR2 SYGVNS. The length of the CDR3 is 10 residues. The V end lost 4 bases, the J end lost 4 bases, and 1 base lay between the germline ends. The CDR3 sequence is CASSGTEAFF. The CDR3, as DNA: TGTGCCAGCAGTGGCACTGAAGCTTTCTTT. Full variable domain (missing parts from reference TRBV25-1 and TRBJ1-1): EADIYQTPRYLVIGTGKKITLECSQTMGHDKMYWYQQDPGMELHLIHYSYGVNSTEKGDLSSESTVSRIRTEHFPLTLESARPSHTSQYLCASSGTEAFFGQGTRLTVV.

This clone is deemed medium-sized. This chain uses TRBV19 with TRBJ1-2; perhaps TRBD1 as D (5 bases). The CDR3 length is 16 residues. The V end was cut by 0 bases, the J end by 3 bases, with 14 bases between. In germline, CDR1 is LNHDA, CDR2 SQIVND (reference sequence). CDR3 residues: CASSIDRREGDYGYTF. CDR3 in DNA: TGTGCCAGTAGTATAGATCGAAGGGAAGGGGACTATGGCTACACCTTC.

This rearrangement joins TRBV29-1 to TRBJ2-7; the D gene could be TRBD1 or TRBD2 (5 bases each). CDR3 length equals 12 residues. Germline V gene data show CDR1 as SQVTM and CDR2 as ANQGSEA. The V and J ends lost 4 bases and 3 bases respectively, with 10 bases between them. Here the CDR3 DNA reads TGCAGCGTTGGGAGCGGACACTACGAGCAGTACTTC. Translation gives CSVGSGHYEQYF.

The chain carries TRBV28 and TRBJ2-5; 7 bases line up with TRBD1. Unmatched junction bases numbered 4, after V lost 2 bases and J lost 1 base. This CDR3 region has 15 residues. Germline CDR1 reads MDHEN; CDR2 reads SYDVKM. This CDR3 is CASSLGQALQETQYF. The CDR3 region has the DNA TGTGCCAGCAGTTTAGGACAGGCCCTCCAAGAGACCCAGTACTTC.

The CDR3 spells CASSPLVRANGTDTQYF. As DNA, the CDR3 is TGTGCCAGCTCACCCTTAGTTCGGGCTAACGGCACAGATACGCAGTATTTT. V is TRBV18 and J is TRBJ2-3; D unclear. The CDR3 is made up of 17 amino acids. Trimming shortened V by 3 bases and J by 1 base, and 17 bases separated the two germline ends. CDR1 is KGHSH, CDR2 LQKENI, per germline.

The chain is built from TRBV19 and TRBJ2-1, with unresolved D. The CDR3 has 12 amino acids. Germline V gives CDR1 LNHDA, CDR2 SQIVND (reference sequence). V was shortened by 5 bases and J by 8 bases, with 10 bases between the two germline ends. The CDR3 DNA follows: TGTGCCAGTAGTTTGTCGGTCGATGAGCAGTTCTTC. As protein: CASSLSVDEQFF.

The rearrangement links TRBV28 to TRBJ1-1, with unresolved D. CDR3 length: 14 amino acids. CDR1 MDHEN and CDR2 SYDVKM come from the germline V gene. Trimming took off 6 bases at V and 1 base at J, with 12 bases between the two ends. The DNA of the CDR3 is TGTGCCAGCAGCATCGGTACAAAGAACACTGAAGCTTTCTTT. As protein: CASSIGTKNTEAFF.

DNA for the CDR3: TGTGCCAGCAGCCAAGGAATGGCCCAGCATTTT. Its translation is CASSQGMAQHF. This sequence joins TRBV16 and TRBJ1-5; no firm D call. Germline loops: CDR1 KGHSY, CDR2 FQNENV. This CDR3 is built from 11 residues. V was cut by 2 bases and J by 11 bases, with 7 bases left in between.

This sequence joins TRBV11-2 and TRBJ2-3; 7 positions match TRBD2. In germline, CDR1 is SGHAT, CDR2 FQNNGV. The CDR3 covers 15 residues. Losses at the gene ends were 2 bases for V and 4 bases for J; bases not matched to a gene: 6. The CDR3, as DNA: TGTGCCAGCAGCTTACCAGCGGGATCCTCAGATACGCAGTATTTT. This sequence encodes CASSLPAGSSDTQYF.

This rearrangement joins TRBV27 to TRBJ2-7; D not certain. CDR1 MNHEY and CDR2 SMNVEV come from the germline V gene (reference sequence). Trimming pared 3 bases from V and 2 bases from J, leaving 11 bases between. There are 14 residues in the CDR3. CDR3 in DNA: TGTGCCAGCAGTTTTAAGCTTAAACCCTACGAGCAGTACTTC. This sequence encodes CASSFKLKPYEQYF.

This clone is a singleton in its sample. The CDR3 reads CASSKDRGEAFF. As DNA, the CDR3 is TGCGCCAGCAGCAAGGACAGGGGTGAAGCTTTCTTT. The genes are TRBV5-1 and TRBJ1-1, with 9 nucleotides matching TRBD1. V lost 4 bases and J lost 7; bases outside the gene matches: 2. The CDR3 is made up of 12 amino acids. Per germline, CDR1 SGHRS and CDR2 YFSETQ.

The chain employs TRBV11-3 and TRBJ2-1; D remains ambiguous. Germline V lookup: CDR1 SGHNT, CDR2 YENEEA. The ends were cut back, 3 bases at V and 0 bases at J, with 6 bases in the middle. This CDR3 is built from 14 residues. The CDR3 DNA is TGTGCCAGCAGCTTCAGGAGCTCCTACAATGAGCAGTTCTTC. Its protein is CASSFRSSYNEQFF. Complete variable domain (other parts from reference TRBV11-3 and TRBJ2-1): EAGVVQSPRYKIIEKKQPVAFWCNPISGHNTLYWYLQNLGQGPELLIRYENEEAVDDSQLPKDRFSAERLKGVDSTLKIQPAELGDSAVYLCASSFRSSYNEQFFGPGTRLTVL.

V is TRBV2 and J is TRBJ2-3; D tentatively fits TRBD1 or TRBD2 (6 bases each). This CDR3 region has 14 residues. In germline, CDR1 is SNHLY, CDR2 FYNNEI. V shed 6 bases and J shed 5 bases, with 15 bases lying between them. The DNA of the CDR3 is TGTGCCAGCAGGGACTGGGGGGCAGAAGATACGCAGTATTTT. Its translation is CASRDWGAEDTQYF.

This clone came up once. The V and J genes are TRBV9 and TRBJ2-1, with 10 bases lining up with TRBD2. The CDR3 runs to 15 residues. With 4 bases clipped from V and 6 bases from J, the junction kept 7 bases outside the gene matches. Germline V CDR1 and CDR2: SGDLS, YYNGEE. Written as DNA, the CDR3 is TGTGCCAGCAGCCCTAGCGGGAGCGCGGTCAATGAGCAGTTCTTC. Protein sequence: CASSPSGSAVNEQFF. The full variable domain, rest sourced from reference TRBV9 and TRBJ2-1, is DSGVTQTPKHLITATGQRVTLRCSPRSGDLSVYWYQQSLDQGLQFLIQYYNGEERAKGNILERFSAQQFPDLHSELNLSSLELGDSALYFCASSPSGSAVNEQFFGPGTRLTVL.

The V and J genes are TRBV29-1 and TRBJ2-2; unclear D gene. This CDR3 comprises 13 residues. The germline V gene has CDR1 SQVTM and CDR2 ANQGSEA. The V end was cut by 3 bases, the J end by 0 bases, with 5 bases between. This CDR3 is CSVEAANTGELFF. DNA of the CDR3: TGCAGCGTTGAGGCAGCGAACACCGGGGAGCTGTTTTTT.

This rearrangement joins TRBV5-1 to TRBJ1-3, with 7 bases that match TRBD1. The germline gives CDR1 SGHRS, CDR2 YFSETQ. The ends lost 4 bases at V and 1 base at J; junction bases unmatched: 11. CDR3 length: 17 residues. The CDR3 sequence: CASSPTGTAVSGNTIYF. DNA for the CDR3: TGCGCCAGCAGCCCCACAGGGACAGCGGTATCTGGAAACACCATATATTTT.

The chain has TRBV29-1 and TRBJ2-5, with 8 bases lining up with TRBD2. V dropped 1 base and J dropped 3; count of bases not matched to a gene: 16. CDR1 and CDR2 from the germline V gene are SQVTM and ANQGSEA. The CDR3 contains 18 residues. DNA of the CDR3: TGCAGCGTTGAAGTAACTAGCGGTGAGTTTAATCCGAAAGAGACCCAGTACTTC. This encodes CSVEVTSGEFNPKETQYF. The full variable domain, completed using reference TRBV29-1 and TRBJ2-5, is SAVISQKPSRDICQRGTSLTIQCQVDSQVTMMFWYRQQPGQSLTLIATANQGSEATYESGFVIDKFPISRPNLTFSTLTVSNMSPEDSSIYLCSVEVTSGEFNPKETQYFGPGTRLLVL.